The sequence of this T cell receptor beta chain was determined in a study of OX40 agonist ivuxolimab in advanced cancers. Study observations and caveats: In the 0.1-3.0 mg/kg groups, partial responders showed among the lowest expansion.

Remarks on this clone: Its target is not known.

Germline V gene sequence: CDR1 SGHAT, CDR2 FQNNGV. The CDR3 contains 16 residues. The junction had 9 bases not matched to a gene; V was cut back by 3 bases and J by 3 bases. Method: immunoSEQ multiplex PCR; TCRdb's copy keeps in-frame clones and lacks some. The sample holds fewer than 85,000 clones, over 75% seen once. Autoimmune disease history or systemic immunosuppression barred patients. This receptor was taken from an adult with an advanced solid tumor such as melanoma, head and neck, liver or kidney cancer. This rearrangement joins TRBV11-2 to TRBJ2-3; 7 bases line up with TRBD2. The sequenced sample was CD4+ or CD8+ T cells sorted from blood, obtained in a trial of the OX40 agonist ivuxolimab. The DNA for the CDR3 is TGTGCCAGCAGCTTTATCCCAGCGGGGCAAACAGATACGCAGTATTTT. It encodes CASSFIPAGQTDTQYF.